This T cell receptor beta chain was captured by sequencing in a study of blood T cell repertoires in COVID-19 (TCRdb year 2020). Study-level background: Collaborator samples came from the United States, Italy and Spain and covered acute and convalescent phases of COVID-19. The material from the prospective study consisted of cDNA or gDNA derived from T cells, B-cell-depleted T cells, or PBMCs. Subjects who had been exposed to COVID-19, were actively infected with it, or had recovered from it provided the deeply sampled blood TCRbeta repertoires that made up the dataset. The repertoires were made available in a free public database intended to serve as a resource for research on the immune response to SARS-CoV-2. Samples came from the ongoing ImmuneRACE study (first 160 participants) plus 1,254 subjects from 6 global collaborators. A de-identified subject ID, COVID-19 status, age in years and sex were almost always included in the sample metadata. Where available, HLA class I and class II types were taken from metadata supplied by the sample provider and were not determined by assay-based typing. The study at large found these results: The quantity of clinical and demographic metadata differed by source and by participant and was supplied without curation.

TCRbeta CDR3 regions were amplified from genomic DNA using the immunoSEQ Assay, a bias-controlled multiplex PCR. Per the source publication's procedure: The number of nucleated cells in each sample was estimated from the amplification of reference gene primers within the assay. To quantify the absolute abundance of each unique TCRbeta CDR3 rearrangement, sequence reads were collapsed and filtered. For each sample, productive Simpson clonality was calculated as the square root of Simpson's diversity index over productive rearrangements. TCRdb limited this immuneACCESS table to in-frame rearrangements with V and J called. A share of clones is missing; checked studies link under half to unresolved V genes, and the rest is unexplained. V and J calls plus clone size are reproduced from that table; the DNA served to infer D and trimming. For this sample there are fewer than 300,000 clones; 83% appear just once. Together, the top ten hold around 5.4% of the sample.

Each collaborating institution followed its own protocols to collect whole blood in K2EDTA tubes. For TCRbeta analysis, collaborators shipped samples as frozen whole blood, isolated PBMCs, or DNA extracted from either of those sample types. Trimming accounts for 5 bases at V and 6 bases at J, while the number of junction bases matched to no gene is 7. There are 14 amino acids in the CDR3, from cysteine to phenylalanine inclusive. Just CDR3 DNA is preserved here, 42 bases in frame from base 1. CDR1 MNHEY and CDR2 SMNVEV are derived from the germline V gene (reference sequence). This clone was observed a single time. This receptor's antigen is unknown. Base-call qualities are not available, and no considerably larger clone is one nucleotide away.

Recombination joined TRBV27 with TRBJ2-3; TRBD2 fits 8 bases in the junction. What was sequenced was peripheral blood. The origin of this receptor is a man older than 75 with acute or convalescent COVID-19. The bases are TGTGCCAGCAGTAGGACTAGCAGCAAGGATACGCAGTATTTT. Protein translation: CASSRTSSKDTQYF.